The clone carrying this T cell receptor beta chain showed up many times. The antigen remains unidentified. The entry originates in a study of CD8 T cells in ankylosing spondylitis. Study observations and caveats: The disease-linked clones had a CD8+ phenotype and low blood frequencies. Enrichment of disease-linked clones was reportedly significant in matched ankylosing spondylitis synovial fluid. Blood of patients with ankylosing spondylitis appeared to be characterized by a TCR beta motif of fewer than 10 highly homologous variants. Before this, some motif variants had been reported in reactive arthritis synovial fluid and blood.

Quantitative barcoded 5'-RACE was used to prepare TCR beta libraries. MiXCR, run by TCRdb on the 5' RACE reads, gives a single entry per CDR3 protein. The sample includes hundreds of thousands of distinct CDR3 sequences, 9.5% to 15% of them seen just once. Germline-derived CDR1 and CDR2 are SGHDN and FVKESK. V lost 5 bases, J lost 0 bases, and 8 bases lay in between. The CDR3 has 13 residues. The rearrangement uses TRBV14 and TRBJ2-7, with D possibly being TRBD1 (6 bases). Material: blood, either unsorted or a sorted T cell fraction (not recorded which). The sequence was collected from a male donor with ankylosing spondylitis. CDR3 nucleotide sequence: TGTGCCAGCAGCTACAGGGTCTCCTACGAGCAGTACTTC. It encodes CASSYRVSYEQYF.